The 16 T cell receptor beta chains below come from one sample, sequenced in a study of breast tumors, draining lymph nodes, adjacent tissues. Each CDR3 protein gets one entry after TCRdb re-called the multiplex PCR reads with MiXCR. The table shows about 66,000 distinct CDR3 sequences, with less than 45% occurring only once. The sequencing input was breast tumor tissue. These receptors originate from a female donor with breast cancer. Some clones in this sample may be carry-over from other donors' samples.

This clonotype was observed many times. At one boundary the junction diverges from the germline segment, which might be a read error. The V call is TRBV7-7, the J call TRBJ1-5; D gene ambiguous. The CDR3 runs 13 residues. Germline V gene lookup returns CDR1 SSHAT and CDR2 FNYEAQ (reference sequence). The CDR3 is CASSLGLNQPQHF. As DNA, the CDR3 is TGTGCTAGCAGCCTCGGACTTAATCAGCCCCAGCATTTT.

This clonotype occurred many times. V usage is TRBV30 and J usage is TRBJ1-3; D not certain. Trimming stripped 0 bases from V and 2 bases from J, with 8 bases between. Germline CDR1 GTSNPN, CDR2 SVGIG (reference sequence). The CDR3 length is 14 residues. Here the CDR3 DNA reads TGTGCCTGGAGTGTATGGGGAACTGGAAACACCATATATTTT. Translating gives CAWSVWGTGNTIYF.

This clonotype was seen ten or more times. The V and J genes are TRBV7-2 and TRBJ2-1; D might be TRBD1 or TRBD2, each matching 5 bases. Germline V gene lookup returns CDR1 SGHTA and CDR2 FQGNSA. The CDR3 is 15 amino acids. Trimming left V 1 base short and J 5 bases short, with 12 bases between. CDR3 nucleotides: TGTGCCAGCAGCTTAGAAGGGACCTTAAACAATGAGCAGTTCTTC. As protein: CASSLEGTLNNEQFF.

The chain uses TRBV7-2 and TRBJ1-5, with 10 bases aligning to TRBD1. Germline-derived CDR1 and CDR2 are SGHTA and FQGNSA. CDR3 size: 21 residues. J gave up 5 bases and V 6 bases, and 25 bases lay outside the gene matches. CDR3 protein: CASSPREESIRGQGGHQPQHF. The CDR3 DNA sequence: TGTGCCAGCAGTCCCCGGGAAGAAAGTATTAGAGGACAGGGGGGGCATCAGCCCCAGCATTTT.

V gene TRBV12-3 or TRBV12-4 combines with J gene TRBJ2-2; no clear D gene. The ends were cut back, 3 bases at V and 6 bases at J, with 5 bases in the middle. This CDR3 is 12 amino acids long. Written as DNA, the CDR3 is TGTGCCAGCAGTTTCAACCCCGGGGAGCTGTTTTTT. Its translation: CASSFNPGELFF.

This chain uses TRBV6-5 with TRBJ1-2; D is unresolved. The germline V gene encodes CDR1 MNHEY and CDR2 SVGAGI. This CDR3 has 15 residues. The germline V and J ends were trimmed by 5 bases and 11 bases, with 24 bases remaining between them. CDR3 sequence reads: CASSPDIWTTIGYTF. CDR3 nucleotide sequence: TGTGCCAGCAGTCCCGACATCTGGACGACTATAGGATACACCTTC.

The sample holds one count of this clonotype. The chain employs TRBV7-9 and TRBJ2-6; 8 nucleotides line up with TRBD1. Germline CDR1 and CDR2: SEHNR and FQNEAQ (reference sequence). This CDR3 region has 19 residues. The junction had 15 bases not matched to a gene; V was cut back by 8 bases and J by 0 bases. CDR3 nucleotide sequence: TGTGCCAGCCGAACCCGGCTTGGACAGGGCGCCTCTGGGGCCAACGTCCTGACTTTC. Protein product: CASRTRLGQGASGANVLTF. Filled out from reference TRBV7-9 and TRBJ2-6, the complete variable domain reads DTGVSQNPRHKITKRGQNVTFRCDPISEHNRLYWYRQTLGQGPEFLTYFQNEAQLEKSRLLSDRFSAERPKGSFSTLEIQRTEQGDSAMYLCASRTRLGQGASGANVLTFGAGSRLTVL.

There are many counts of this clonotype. CDR3 protein: CSARDDAGNQPQHF. CDR3 bases: TGCAGTGCTAGAGATGACGCGGGCAATCAGCCCCAGCATTTT. The gene calls are TRBV20-1 and TRBJ1-5; D unresolved. Trimming removed 0 bases from V and 2 bases from J, with 8 bases in between. Germline values: CDR1 DFQATT, CDR2 SNEGSKA (reference sequence). The CDR3 is 14 amino acids.

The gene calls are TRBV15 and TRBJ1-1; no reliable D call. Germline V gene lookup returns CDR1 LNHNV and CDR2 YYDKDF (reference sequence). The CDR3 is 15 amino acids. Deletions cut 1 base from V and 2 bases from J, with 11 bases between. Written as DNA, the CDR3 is TGTGCCACCAGCAGAGGAGACCCTTCCAACACTGAAGCTTTCTTT. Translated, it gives CATSRGDPSNTEAFF.

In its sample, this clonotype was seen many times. CDR3 coding DNA: TGTGCCAGCAGCCAATCGGTCTACAGGGAAAACTATGGCTACACCTTC. It encodes CASSQSVYRENYGYTF. The chain links TRBV16 to TRBJ1-2; weak D call: TRBD1 (6 bases). CDR3 length: 16 amino acids. The V end was cut by 0 bases, the J end by 2 bases, with 13 bases between. Germline V CDR1 and CDR2: KGHSY, FQNENV.

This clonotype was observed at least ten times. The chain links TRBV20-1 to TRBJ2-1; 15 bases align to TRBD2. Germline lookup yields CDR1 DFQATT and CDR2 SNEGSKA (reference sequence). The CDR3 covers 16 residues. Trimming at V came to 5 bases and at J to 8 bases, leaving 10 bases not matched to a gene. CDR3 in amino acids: CSASGLAGGLIDEQFF. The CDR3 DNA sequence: TGCAGTGCTTCCGGACTAGCGGGAGGGCTTATAGATGAGCAGTTCTTC.

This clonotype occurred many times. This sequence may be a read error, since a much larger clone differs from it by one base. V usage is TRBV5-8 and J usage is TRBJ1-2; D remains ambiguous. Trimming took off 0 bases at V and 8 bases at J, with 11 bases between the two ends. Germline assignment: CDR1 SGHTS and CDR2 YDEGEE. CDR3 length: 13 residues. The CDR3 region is CASSLDEAYGYTF. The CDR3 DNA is TGTGCCAGCAGCTTGGATGAGGCTTACGGCTACACCTTC.

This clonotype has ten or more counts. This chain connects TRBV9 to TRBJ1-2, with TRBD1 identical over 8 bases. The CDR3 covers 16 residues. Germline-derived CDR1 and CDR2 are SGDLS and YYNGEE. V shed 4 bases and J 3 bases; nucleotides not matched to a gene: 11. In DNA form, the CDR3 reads TGTGCCAGCAGCCTTTGGACAGGGCATCGACACTATGGCTACACCTTC. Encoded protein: CASSLWTGHRHYGYTF.

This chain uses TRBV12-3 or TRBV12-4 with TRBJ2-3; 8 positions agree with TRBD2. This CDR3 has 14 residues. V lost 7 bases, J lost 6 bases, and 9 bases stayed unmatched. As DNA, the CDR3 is TGTGCCAGCACCACCAGCGGGAGAAATGATACGCAGTATTTT. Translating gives CASTTSGRNDTQYF.

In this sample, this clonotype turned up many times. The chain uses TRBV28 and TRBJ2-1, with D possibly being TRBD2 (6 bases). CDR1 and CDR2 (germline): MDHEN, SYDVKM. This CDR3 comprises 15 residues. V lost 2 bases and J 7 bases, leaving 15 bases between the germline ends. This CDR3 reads CASSLMGPGVNEQFF. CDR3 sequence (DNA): TGTGCCAGCAGTTTAATGGGGCCGGGGGTGAATGAGCAGTTCTTC.

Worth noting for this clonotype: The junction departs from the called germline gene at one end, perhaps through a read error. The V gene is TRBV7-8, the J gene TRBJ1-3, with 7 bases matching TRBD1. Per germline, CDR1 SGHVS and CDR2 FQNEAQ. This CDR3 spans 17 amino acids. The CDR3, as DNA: TGTGCCAGCAGCTTAAATTTGGACAGGACCTCTGGAAACCCCATATATTTT. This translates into CASSLNLDRTSGNPIYF.